This TCR beta chain was recovered during a study of CD8+ T cells in alopecia areata. Turning to the study itself: Treatment ran 6 to 18 months, with 6 months of follow-up afterward. Study observations and caveats: Scalp lesions, especially in alopecia totalis/universalis, had higher clonality than normal scalp.

The table lists this clone with a few counts. What it binds is unknown. RNA, once extracted, was reverse transcribed into cDNA for use as the sequencing template. Method: immunoSEQ multiplex PCR; TCRdb's copy keeps in-frame clones and lacks some. The repertoire includes 170,000 or so clones, about 63% of them detected once, and roughly 1.7% sits in the top ten. Germline loops: CDR1 GTSNPN, CDR2 SVGIG (reference sequence). Trimming shortened V by 3 bases and J by 3 bases, and 8 bases separated the two germline ends. CDR3 length: 13 residues. The V and J genes are TRBV30 and TRBJ2-2; no definite D call. This clonotype was sampled from a human donor with alopecia areata. Sample: CD4+ T cells sorted from blood, taken at week 0. The CDR3 region has the DNA TGTGCCTGGAGGTGGGCGGACACCGGGGAGCTGTTTTTT. It encodes CAWRWADTGELFF. Variable domain in full (rest from reference TRBV30 and TRBJ2-2): SQTIHQWPATLVQPVGSPLSLECTVEGTSNPNLYWYRQAAGRGLQLLFYSVGIGQISSEVPQNLSASRPQDRQFILSSKKLLLSDSGFYLCAWRWADTGELFFGEGSRLTVL.